This T cell receptor beta chain was obtained from a study of early T cells in non-severe SARS-CoV-2 infection. In the study overall: Sequencing of bulk RNA from unsorted whole blood was done, without chain pairing.

Overall study findings and caveats: Using VDJdb, the matching emphasized anti-spike CD8 responses while missing private and CD4 specificities.

This clonotype appeared a few times. Its specificity is not known. The library protocol tagged individual cDNA molecules with unique molecular identifiers. TCRdb passed the 5' RACE reads through MiXCR, listing each CDR3 protein once. This sample has about 64,000 distinct CDR3 sequences, with roughly 8.2% found just once. The CDR3 has 15 amino acids. V was clipped by 3 bases and J by 2 bases; unmatched bases: 6. Germline V gene lookup returns CDR1 SGHTA and CDR2 FQGNSA. The chain carries TRBV7-2 and TRBJ2-7; 8 nucleotides align to TRBD2. This sequence originates from an adult who was a healthcare worker with PCR-confirmed SARS-CoV-2 infection or an uninfected control (not recorded which). The sequencing here drew on whole blood, taken at baseline. CDR3 in amino acids: CASSFQSGGAYEQYF. DNA of the CDR3: TGTGCCAGCAGCTTCCAGAGCGGGGGAGCCTACGAGCAGTACTTC.